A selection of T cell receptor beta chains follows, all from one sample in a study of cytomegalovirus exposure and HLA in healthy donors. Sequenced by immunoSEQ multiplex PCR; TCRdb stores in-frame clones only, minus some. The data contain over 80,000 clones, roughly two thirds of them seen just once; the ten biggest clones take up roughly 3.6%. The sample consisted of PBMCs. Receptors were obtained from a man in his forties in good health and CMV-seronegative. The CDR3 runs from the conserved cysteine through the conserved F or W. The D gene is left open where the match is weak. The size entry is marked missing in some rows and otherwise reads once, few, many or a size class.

CDR3 protein: CASSTLAGVYEQYF; CDR3 DNA: TGTGCCAGCAGCACACTAGCGGGGGTCTACGAGCAGTACTTC; V gene: TRBV7-2; D gene: TRBD2; clone size: -; J gene: TRBJ2-7
CDR3 protein: CASSPGQEDEQYF; CDR3 DNA: TGTGCCAGCTCACCGGGACAGGAGGACGAGCAGTACTTC; V gene: TRBV18; D gene: TRBD1; clone size: -; J gene: TRBJ2-7
CDR3 protein: CASSLDPGGREQYF; CDR3 DNA: TGTGCCAGCAGCTTAGATCCAGGGGGAAGAGAGCAGTACTTC; V gene: TRBV11-2; D gene: TRBD1; clone size: -; J gene: TRBJ2-7
CDR3 protein: CASRARGGPYEQYF; CDR3 DNA: TGTGCCAGCAGAGCTCGCGGGGGTCCCTACGAGCAGTACTTC; V gene: TRBV2; D gene: TRBD2; clone size: few; J gene: TRBJ2-7
CDR3 protein: CASSFQGEKLFF; CDR3 DNA: TGTGCCAGCAGCTTTCAGGGCGAAAAACTGTTTTTT; V gene: TRBV5-8; D gene: -; clone size: -; J gene: TRBJ1-4
CDR3 protein: CASSYGGMEGTQYF; CDR3 DNA: TGTGCCAGCAGTTACGGGGGGATGGAAGGGACCCAGTACTTC; V gene: TRBV6-5; D gene: -; clone size: once; J gene: TRBJ2-5
CDR3 protein: CASSHLQGNTGELFF; CDR3 DNA: TGTGCCAGCAGCCATCTTCAGGGGAACACCGGGGAGCTGTTTTTT; V gene: TRBV5-8; D gene: -; clone size: -; J gene: TRBJ2-2
CDR3 protein: CASTIGRQGRFLDTQYF; CDR3 DNA: TGTGCCAGCACCATAGGAAGACAGGGAAGGTTTTTAGATACGCAGTATTTT; V gene: TRBV9; D gene: TRBD1; clone size: -; J gene: TRBJ2-3
CDR3 protein: CASSGGVSYGYTF; CDR3 DNA: TGTGCCAGCAGCGGAGGGGTTAGCTATGGCTACACCTTC; V gene: TRBV7-9; D gene: -; clone size: -; J gene: TRBJ1-2
CDR3 protein: CASSYGATPSTGELFF; CDR3 DNA: TGTGCCAGCAGTTACGGGGCCACTCCTTCCACCGGGGAGCTGTTTTTT; V gene: TRBV6-5; D gene: -; clone size: -; J gene: TRBJ2-2
CDR3 protein: CASKGMPQGLGNQPQHF; CDR3 DNA: TGTGCCAGCAAGGGGATGCCCCAGGGGCTTGGCAATCAGCCCCAGCATTTT; V gene: TRBV2; D gene: -; clone size: -; J gene: TRBJ1-5
CDR3 protein: CASTKGSTYNEQFF; CDR3 DNA: TGTGCCAGTACGAAGGGGTCGACCTACAATGAGCAGTTCTTC; V gene: TRBV19; D gene: -; clone size: -; J gene: TRBJ2-1
CDR3 protein: CASSWTAPSSNYGYTF; CDR3 DNA: TGTGCCAGCAGCTGGACAGCGCCGTCATCTAACTATGGCTACACCTTC; V gene: TRBV5-8; D gene: -; clone size: few; J gene: TRBJ1-2
CDR3 protein: CASSPGTGVDYGYTF; CDR3 DNA: TGTGCCAGCTCACCCGGGACAGGGGTGGACTATGGCTACACCTTC; V gene: TRBV18; D gene: TRBD1; clone size: -; J gene: TRBJ1-2
CDR3 protein: CASVGTAFGPGELFF; CDR3 DNA: TGTGCCAGCGTCGGGACAGCGTTTGGACCCGGGGAGCTGTTTTTT; V gene: TRBV25-1; D gene: TRBD1; clone size: -; J gene: TRBJ2-2
CDR3 protein: CASSQEARATYVLGAYYEQYF; CDR3 DNA: TGCGCCAGCAGCCAAGAGGCGAGGGCGACATATGTTTTGGGGGCTTACTACGAGCAGTACTTC; V gene: TRBV4-1; D gene: -; clone size: -; J gene: TRBJ2-7
CDR3 protein: CASQNSNQPQHF; CDR3 DNA: TGTGCCAGCCAGAATAGCAATCAGCCCCAGCATTTT; V gene: TRBV28; D gene: -; clone size: -; J gene: TRBJ1-5
CDR3 protein: CASNRGISYEQYF; CDR3 DNA: TGTGCCAGCAACCGGGGGATCTCCTACGAGCAGTACTTC; V gene: TRBV6-1; D gene: -; clone size: few; J gene: TRBJ2-7
CDR3 protein: CASSGQAYEQYF; CDR3 DNA: TGTGCCAGCAGTGGACAGGCCTACGAGCAGTACTTC; V gene: TRBV2; D gene: -; clone size: -; J gene: TRBJ2-7
CDR3 protein: CASSTTGAGNQPQHF; CDR3 DNA: TGTGCCAGCAGTACGACAGGGGCGGGGAATCAGCCCCAGCATTTT; V gene: TRBV6-1; D gene: TRBD1; clone size: -; J gene: TRBJ1-5
CDR3 protein: CATSRGTVEAFF; CDR3 DNA: TGTGCCACCAGCAGAGGAACCGTAGAGGCTTTCTTT; V gene: TRBV15; D gene: -; clone size: -; J gene: TRBJ1-1
CDR3 protein: CASSPGTTSYEQYF; CDR3 DNA: TGTGCCAGCAGTCCCGGGACAACTTCCTACGAGCAGTACTTC; V gene: TRBV7-9; D gene: -; clone size: -; J gene: TRBJ2-7
CDR3 protein: CATSNEASSNYGYTF; CDR3 DNA: TGTGCCACCAGCAACGAGGCTTCCTCTAACTATGGCTACACCTTC; V gene: TRBV15; D gene: -; clone size: few; J gene: TRBJ1-2
CDR3 protein: CASTPGGQETQYF; CDR3 DNA: TGTGCCAGCACCCCGGGGGGCCAAGAGACCCAGTACTTC; V gene: TRBV5-4; D gene: TRBD2; clone size: -; J gene: TRBJ2-5
CDR3 protein: CASRAPAVNEQFF; CDR3 DNA: TGTGCCAGCAGAGCCCCGGCGGTAAATGAGCAGTTCTTC; V gene: TRBV6-5; D gene: -; clone size: -; J gene: TRBJ2-1
CDR3 protein: CASNGDRGSNQPQHF; CDR3 DNA: TGTGCCAGTAACGGGGACAGGGGCAGCAATCAGCCCCAGCATTTT; V gene: TRBV19; D gene: TRBD1; clone size: -; J gene: TRBJ1-5
CDR3 protein: CASSGVPYEQYF; CDR3 DNA: TGTGCCAGCTCAGGGGTTCCCTACGAGCAGTACTTC; V gene: TRBV28; D gene: -; clone size: once; J gene: TRBJ2-7
CDR3 protein: CASSITDGYEQYF; CDR3 DNA: TGTGCCAGCAGCATTACAGACGGCTACGAGCAGTACTTC; V gene: TRBV5-4; D gene: -; clone size: -; J gene: TRBJ2-7
CDR3 protein: CASSPEQGVREQYF; CDR3 DNA: TGCGCCAGCAGCCCTGAACAGGGGGTGAGGGAGCAGTACTTC; V gene: TRBV5-1; D gene: TRBD1; clone size: -; J gene: TRBJ2-7
CDR3 protein: CASSQGAGGMIADTQYF; CDR3 DNA: TGTGCCAGCAGCCAAGGGGCTGGGGGCATGATAGCAGATACGCAGTATTTT; V gene: TRBV4-2; D gene: -; clone size: -; J gene: TRBJ2-3
CDR3 protein: CASSTGLAGGTDTQYF; CDR3 DNA: TGTGCCAGTTCCACGGGACTAGCGGGGGGCACAGATACGCAGTATTTT; V gene: TRBV19; D gene: TRBD2; clone size: few; J gene: TRBJ2-3
CDR3 protein: CASSFGTVQETQYF; CDR3 DNA: TGCGCCAGCAGCTTTGGGACAGTCCAAGAGACCCAGTACTTC; V gene: TRBV5-1; D gene: TRBD1; clone size: once; J gene: TRBJ2-5
CDR3 protein: CASSRDRGWDEQFF; CDR3 DNA: TGTGCCAGCAGCCGAGACAGGGGGTGGGATGAGCAGTTCTTC; V gene: TRBV11-2; D gene: TRBD1; clone size: -; J gene: TRBJ2-1
CDR3 protein: CASSQEWTGGSGYTF; CDR3 DNA: TGTGCCAGCAGCCAAGAATGGACAGGGGGAAGTGGCTACACCTTC; V gene: TRBV4-2; D gene: TRBD1; clone size: -; J gene: TRBJ1-2
CDR3 protein: CASSDRGPETQYF; CDR3 DNA: TGTGCCAGCAGTGACAGGGGGCCAGAGACCCAGTACTTC; V gene: TRBV6-1; D gene: TRBD1; clone size: -; J gene: TRBJ2-5
CDR3 protein: CASSLMGHNQPQHF; CDR3 DNA: TGTGCCAGCAGTTTAATGGGACACAATCAGCCCCAGCATTTT; V gene: TRBV27; D gene: -; clone size: -; J gene: TRBJ1-5
CDR3 protein: CASSLASGIYEQYF; CDR3 DNA: TGTGCCAGCAGCTTGGCATCGGGGATCTACGAGCAGTACTTC; V gene: TRBV5-6; D gene: -; clone size: many; J gene: TRBJ2-7
CDR3 protein: CASSQYSTGGRTTQYF; CDR3 DNA: TGCGCCAGCAGCCAATACTCCACGGGGGGCCGTACGACCCAGTACTTC; V gene: TRBV4-3; D gene: -; clone size: once; J gene: TRBJ2-5
CDR3 protein: CASSFKGLSTEYGYTF; CDR3 DNA: TGTGCCAGCAGCTTTAAGGGACTCTCAACTGAATATGGCTACACCTTC; V gene: TRBV7-2; D gene: -; clone size: -; J gene: TRBJ1-2
CDR3 protein: CASRYWRGGSSYEQYF; CDR3 DNA: TGTGCCAGCAGATACTGGCGGGGGGGGAGCTCCTACGAGCAGTACTTC; V gene: TRBV7-9; D gene: TRBD2; clone size: few; J gene: TRBJ2-7
CDR3 protein: CASSFTGGSSPLHF; CDR3 DNA: TGTGCCAGCAGCTTCACAGGGGGCAGTTCACCCCTCCACTTT; V gene: TRBV5-6; D gene: TRBD1; clone size: -; J gene: TRBJ1-6
CDR3 protein: CASSLKTGGRWGYTF; CDR3 DNA: TGTGCCAGCAGTTTAAAAACAGGGGGGCGTTGGGGCTACACCTTC; V gene: TRBV27; D gene: TRBD1; clone size: -; J gene: TRBJ1-2
CDR3 protein: CASSLGSYPTEAFF; CDR3 DNA: TGTGCCAGCAGCTTGGGGTCCTACCCCACTGAAGCTTTCTTT; V gene: TRBV5-4; D gene: -; clone size: -; J gene: TRBJ1-1
CDR3 protein: CASSLGQGEGTDTQYF; CDR3 DNA: TGTGCCAGCAGCCTAGGACAGGGCGAGGGCACAGATACGCAGTATTTT; V gene: TRBV4-2; D gene: TRBD1; clone size: -; J gene: TRBJ2-3